The 20 T cell receptor beta chains below were found in one sample sequenced in a study of blood T cell repertoires in COVID-19. TCRdb's table, derived via immunoSEQ multiplex PCR, lists solely in-frame clones and lacks some. The data hold approximately 150,000 clones, with roughly four fifths observed a single time. Material for sequencing was PBMCs or T cells enriched from blood (not recorded which). The receptors shown here come from a woman between 45 and 60 years old with acute COVID-19.

V is TRBV30 and J is TRBJ1-2; D gene ambiguous. Trimming stripped 1 base from V and 7 bases from J, with 7 bases between. The CDR3 loop spans 11 amino acids. Germline V gene lookup returns CDR1 GTSNPN and CDR2 SVGIG (reference sequence). The DNA of the CDR3 is TGTGCCTGGAGTGGATACGGTGGCTACACCTTC. Encoded protein: CAWSGYGGYTF. Using reference TRBV30 and TRBJ1-2 for the parts outside the CDR3, the full variable domain is SQTIHQWPATLVQPVGSPLSLECTVEGTSNPNLYWYRQAAGRGLQLLFYSVGIGQISSEVPQNLSASRPQDRQFILSSKKLLLSDSGFYLCAWSGYGGYTFGSGTRLTVV.

As regards this clone: Distinct nucleotide sequences in the sample also encode this CDR3. This rearrangement joins TRBV9 to TRBJ2-2, with TRBD1 as a possible D gene (6 bases). Trimming took 4 bases from V and 0 from J, leaving 13 bases between them. The CDR3 contains 16 residues. Germline lookup yields CDR1 SGDLS and CDR2 YYNGEE. For the CDR3, the DNA is TGTGCCAGCAGCCCGAGAGACAGGCCGAACACCGGGGAGCTGTTTTTT. Translation: CASSPRDRPNTGELFF.

V is TRBV30 and J is TRBJ2-1; the match to TRBD2 covers 12 bases. This CDR3 comprises 13 residues. Looked up from germline, CDR1 is GTSNPN and CDR2 is SVGIG (reference sequence). This CDR3 is CAATSGRRYEQFF. CDR3 DNA: TGTGCTGCCACTAGCGGGAGGCGATATGAGCAGTTCTTC.

The V and J genes are TRBV9 and TRBJ2-1, with a weak D call TRBD1 (5 bases). Looked up from germline, CDR1 is SGDLS and CDR2 is YYNGEE. The V gene lost 4 bases and the J gene lost 9 bases, with 17 bases spanning the gap. The CDR3 sequence is 14 residues long. The chain's CDR3 is CASSTGQPHAEQFF. In DNA, the CDR3 is TGTGCCAGCAGCACCGGACAACCCCACGCTGAGCAGTTCTTC.

The rearrangement uses TRBV9 and TRBJ1-2, with TRBD1 as a possible D gene (6 bases). This CDR3 has 14 amino acids. CDR1 and CDR2 (germline): SGDLS, YYNGEE. V was trimmed by 4 bases and J by 2 bases, leaving 12 bases between them. CDR3 DNA: TGTGCCAGCAGCCCACCGGGACACAACTATGGCTACACCTTC. Residues: CASSPPGHNYGYTF.

The table lists this clone with a few counts. The genes are TRBV28 and TRBJ2-3; TRBD2 might be the D (6 bases). Deletions cut 3 bases from V and 6 bases from J, with 7 bases between. CDR1 and CDR2 (germline): MDHEN, SYDVKM. The CDR3 sequence is 12 residues long. The CDR3 here is CASSFGSDTQYF. DNA for the CDR3: TGTGCCAGCAGTTTCGGGAGTGATACGCAGTATTTT.

The chain couples TRBV5-1 to TRBJ2-1, with 7 bases lining up with TRBD2. Germline trimming cut 4 bases from V and 3 bases from J; bases unmatched to any gene: 4. The CDR3 is 14 residues long. Germline V gene sequence: CDR1 SGHRS, CDR2 YFSETQ. The CDR3 here is CASSTGLDYNEQFF. The CDR3 nucleotides read TGCGCCAGCAGCACAGGACTAGACTACAATGAGCAGTTCTTC.

This clone showed up just a few times. This chain uses TRBV7-8 with TRBJ2-7, with D unclear. Germline CDR1 reads SGHVS; CDR2 reads FQNEAQ. The CDR3 loop spans 13 amino acids. V was pared by 1 base and J by 2 bases, with 6 bases between. The CDR3 bases are TGTGCCAGCAGCTTAGGAGCCACCTACGAGCAGTACTTC. This gives the protein CASSLGATYEQYF.

In DNA, the CDR3 is TGTGCCAGCAGCCAAACCCGAAAACGATCCTTTCTGGACAGGGGGCAATGGACTGAAGCTTTCTTT. This encodes CASSQTRKRSFLDRGQWTEAFF. This rearrangement joins TRBV4-2 to TRBJ1-1; 11 bases line up with TRBD1. This CDR3 has 22 residues. With 2 bases clipped from V and 5 bases from J, the junction kept 25 bases outside the gene matches. Per germline, CDR1 LGHNA and CDR2 YNFKEQ.

The gene calls are TRBV5-5 and TRBJ2-1; D is ambiguous. CDR3 length equals 15 residues. Germline CDR1 is SGHKS and CDR2 is YYEKEE (reference sequence). Trimming took 0 bases from V and 0 from J, leaving 7 bases between them. In nucleotides, the CDR3 is TGTGCCAGCAGCTTGGTTTCGGGCTCCTACAATGAGCAGTTCTTC. The encoded protein is CASSLVSGSYNEQFF.

The CDR3 here is CASRGGVSGDRFEAFF. The CDR3 region has the DNA TGTGCCAGTAGAGGAGGCGTCAGCGGGGACCGCTTCGAAGCTTTCTTT. The chain couples TRBV19 to TRBJ1-1, with D maybe TRBD1 (5 bases). CDR3 size: 16 residues. Germline lookup yields CDR1 LNHDA and CDR2 SQIVND (reference sequence). V was clipped by 6 bases and J by 8 bases, with 25 bases between them.

The V and J genes are TRBV19 and TRBJ2-3; 9 nucleotides agree with TRBD2. The CDR3 extends over 16 amino acids. The trim removed 6 bases at V and 5 bases at J, leaving 12 bases unmatched. The germline V gene has CDR1 LNHDA and CDR2 SQIVND (reference sequence). The CDR3 DNA reads TGTGCCAGTAGCTTTAGGGCTAGCGGGAAGGTAGATACGCAGTATTTT. Encoded protein: CASSFRASGKVDTQYF. The full variable domain, with the rest looked up from reference TRBV19 and TRBJ2-3, is DGGITQSPKYLFRKEGQNVTLSCEQNLNHDAMYWYRQDPGQGLRLIYYSQIVNDFQKGDIAEGYSVSREKKESFPLTVTSAQKNPTAFYLCASSFRASGKVDTQYFGPGTRLTVL.

The V call is TRBV4-3, the J call TRBJ2-1; D gene unclear. Germline V CDR1 and CDR2: LGHNA, YSLEER. Trimming shortened V by 4 bases and J by 5 bases, and 9 bases separated the two germline ends. The CDR3 has 13 amino acids. CDR3 region: CASSRTENNEQFF. The DNA for the CDR3 is TGCGCCAGCAGCCGCACAGAAAACAATGAGCAGTTCTTC.

The V call is TRBV28, the J call TRBJ1-2; D unresolved. Trimming took 1 base from V and 4 from J, leaving 7 bases between them. This CDR3 contains 13 residues. CDR1 MDHEN and CDR2 SYDVKM come from the germline V gene. CDR3 protein: CASSLSEVYGYTF. DNA for the CDR3: TGTGCCAGCAGTTTATCCGAGGTCTATGGCTACACCTTC.

The CDR3 DNA follows: TGTGCCAGCAGCCTGGGACTTACCTACGAGCAGTACTTC. Translating it yields CASSLGLTYEQYF. V is TRBV4-2 and J is TRBJ2-7; possibly TRBD2 for D (6 bases). Germline V CDR1 and CDR2: LGHNA, YNFKEQ. Trimming stripped 4 bases from V and 2 bases from J, with 9 bases between. The CDR3 runs to 13 residues.

V is TRBV25-1 and J is TRBJ1-1; D gene unclear. This CDR3 has 11 amino acids. CDR1 and CDR2 (germline): MGHDK, SYGVNS. V was trimmed by 6 bases and J by 2 bases, leaving 4 bases between them. The CDR3 here is CASRYNTEAFF. As DNA, the CDR3 is TGTGCCAGCAGATATAACACTGAAGCTTTCTTT.

V gene TRBV3-1 (or the pseudogene TRBV3-2) combines with J gene TRBJ2-2; possible D gene TRBD1, 5 bases. The germline V gene encodes CDR1 LGHDT and CDR2 YNNKEL (reference sequence). V shed 6 bases and J shed 5 bases, with 10 bases lying between them. The CDR3 runs 13 residues. The CDR3: CASRSHRTGELFF. The CDR3 nucleotides are TGTGCCAGCAGAAGTCACAGGACCGGGGAGCTGTTTTTT.

The chain uses TRBV6-5 and TRBJ2-3; 7 positions agree with TRBD1. There are 15 residues in the CDR3. CDR1 MNHEY and CDR2 SVGAGI come from the germline V gene. Losses at the gene ends were 5 bases for V and 0 bases for J; bases not matched to a gene: 5. CDR3 sequence reads: CASSRQGSSTDTQYF. In DNA form, the CDR3 reads TGTGCCAGCAGTAGACAGGGTTCTAGCACAGATACGCAGTATTTT.

The chain uses TRBV5-5 and TRBJ2-2; 11 bases agree with TRBD2. This CDR3 comprises 17 residues. Trimming cost V 6 bases and J 7 bases; bases outside gene matches: 14. Germline CDR1 reads SGHKS; CDR2 reads YYEKEE (reference sequence). The CDR3 DNA is TGTGCCAGCATCCTCGACCTAGCGGGAGGTTTTCACGGGGAGCTGTTTTTT. Amino acid sequence: CASILDLAGGFHGELFF.

The chain uses TRBV28 and TRBJ2-1; TRBD2 matches 9 bases. Germline V gene lookup returns CDR1 MDHEN and CDR2 SYDVKM. The CDR3 spans 17 residues. Losses at the gene ends were 2 bases for V and 4 bases for J; bases not matched to a gene: 9. CDR3: CASSLGGLAGFYNEQFF. The CDR3 DNA reads TGTGCCAGCAGTTTAGGTGGGCTAGCGGGATTTTACAATGAGCAGTTCTTC.